Presented here are 15 T cell receptor beta chains from one specimen sequenced in a study of Tregs in tolerant kidney transplant recipients. Profiled with immunoSEQ multiplex PCR; TCRdb holds only in-frame clones, not every one. This sample has 100,000 to 150,000 clones, with 92% found just once. The sample consisted of CD4+ T cells from blood. The receptor set was obtained from a human donor in good health.

V gene TRBV5-4 combines with J gene TRBJ2-7; no firm D call. V was trimmed by 3 bases and J by 2 bases, leaving 9 bases between them. CDR3 length: 13 amino acids. From germline, CDR1 is SGHNT and CDR2 YYREEE (reference sequence). DNA of the CDR3: TGTGCCAGCAGCTCCTCGATAGCCTACGAGCAGTACTTC. This translates into CASSSSIAYEQYF.

The chain employs TRBV7-2 and TRBJ1-2; 7 nucleotides agree with TRBD1. J was trimmed by 4 bases and V by 3 bases; bases with no gene match: 8. Germline CDR1 reads SGHTA; CDR2 reads FQGNSA. The CDR3 length is 15 residues. CDR3 sequence: CASSLSPQGGYGYTF. The DNA for the CDR3 is TGTGCCAGCAGCTTGAGCCCCCAGGGGGGCTATGGCTACACCTTC. Supplemented by reference TRBV7-2 and TRBJ1-2, the full variable domain reads GAGVSQSPSNKVTEKGKDVELRCDPISGHTALYWYRQSLGQGLEFLIYFQGNSAPDKSGLPSDRFSAERTGGSVSTLTIQRTQQEDSAVYLCASSLSPQGGYGYTFGSGTRLTVV.

The chain employs TRBV7-3 and TRBJ2-1, with 8 bases lining up with TRBD1. Germline V gene lookup returns CDR1 SGHTA and CDR2 FQGTGA. The CDR3 has 15 amino acids. Trimming cost V 5 bases and J 2 bases; bases outside gene matches: 5. In DNA, the CDR3 is TGTGCCAGCAGCACAGGACAGGGAACCTACAATGAGCAGTTCTTC. Translating it yields CASSTGQGTYNEQFF.

This rearrangement joins TRBV5-4 to TRBJ1-3; 8 bases match TRBD1. The CDR3 covers 15 residues. Trimming at V came to 5 bases and at J to 1 base, leaving 5 bases not matched to a gene. Germline CDR1 and CDR2: SGHNT and YYREEE (reference sequence). The CDR3 DNA is TGTGCCAGCAGTTCTGACAGGGGATCTGGAAACACCATATATTTT. This gives the protein CASSSDRGSGNTIYF.

This clone was seen once. This chain uses TRBV5-1 with TRBJ1-1, with TRBD1 matching over 7 bases. The junction had 9 bases not matched to a gene; V was cut back by 0 bases and J by 7 bases. Germline-derived CDR1 and CDR2 are SGHRS and YFSETQ. CDR3 length: 15 amino acids. The CDR3 reads CASSLDGVTGSEAFF. CDR3 DNA sequence: TGCGCCAGCAGCTTGGACGGTGTGACAGGGAGTGAAGCTTTCTTT.

This clone has only one observation. The gene calls are TRBV7-3 and TRBJ1-1; 10 bases are shared with TRBD1. The CDR3 length is 16 residues. Germline CDR1 is SGHTA and CDR2 is FQGTGA. With 2 bases clipped from V and 5 bases from J, the junction kept 8 bases outside the gene matches. The CDR3 DNA follows: TGTGCCAGCAGCTTATTGGACAGGGGGAGGGAGACTGAAGCTTTCTTT. Protein: CASSLLDRGRETEAFF.

This chain uses TRBV7-9 with TRBJ2-5, with D possibly being TRBD2 (6 bases). Germline CDR1 and CDR2: SEHNR and FQNEAQ (reference sequence). The CDR3 extends over 14 amino acids. Trimming took 5 bases from V and 1 from J, leaving 11 bases between them. The CDR3 loop reads CASSMGTAQETQYF. CDR3 nucleotides: TGTGCCAGCAGCATGGGGACTGCCCAAGAGACCCAGTACTTC. Combining the CDR3 with reference TRBV7-9 and TRBJ2-5 gives the whole variable domain DTGVSQNPRHKITKRGQNVTFRCDPISEHNRLYWYRQTLGQGPEFLTYFQNEAQLEKSRLLSDRFSAERPKGSFSTLEIQRTEQGDSAMYLCASSMGTAQETQYFGPGTRLLVL.

The chain combines TRBV9 with TRBJ1-6, with D unresolved. V shed 1 base and J shed 9 bases, with 11 bases lying between them. The CDR3 is made up of 14 amino acids. Germline V gene data show CDR1 as SGDLS and CDR2 as YYNGEE. The CDR3 region is CASSVWAEPSPLHF. CDR3 nucleotides: TGTGCCAGCAGCGTATGGGCAGAACCTTCACCCCTCCACTTT.

J is TRBJ1-2 and V is TRBV6-6; 7 nucleotides match TRBD1. The V gene end was trimmed by 2 bases and the J gene end by 8 bases; junction bases not matched to a gene: 8. The CDR3 consists of 14 residues. Per the germline V gene, CDR1 is MNHNY and CDR2 is SVGAGI (reference sequence). As DNA, the CDR3 is TGTGCCAGCAGTTACGAACAGGGGACTAGAGGCTACACCTTC. It yields the protein CASSYEQGTRGYTF.

The V and J genes are TRBV6-1 and TRBJ1-2; 8 bases map to TRBD1. The germline V gene encodes CDR1 MNHNS and CDR2 SASEGT. J gave up 4 bases and V 6 bases, and 1 base lay outside the gene matches. The CDR3 extends over 12 amino acids. The CDR3 DNA reads TGTGCCAGCAGAACAGGGGGCTATGGCTACACCTTC. It translates to CASRTGGYGYTF.

The gene calls are TRBV5-4 and TRBJ2-3; D is perhaps TRBD1 or TRBD2 (5 bases each). V was pared by 0 bases and J by 4 bases, with 9 bases between. CDR1 and CDR2 (germline): SGHNT, YYREEE (reference sequence). The CDR3 covers 14 residues. CDR3 amino acids: CASSLVGESDTQYF. As DNA, the CDR3 is TGTGCCAGCAGCTTGGTGGGGGAGTCAGATACGCAGTATTTT.

This clone was counted a single time. The V call is TRBV7-9, the J call TRBJ2-2; D not certain. This CDR3 has 14 residues. Between the trimmed V and J ends, which lost 5 bases and 6 bases, there was a span of 13 bases. Germline CDR1 is SEHNR and CDR2 is FQNEAQ (reference sequence). Here the CDR3 DNA reads TGTGCCAGCAGCCCTAGTATGGGCGCCGGGGAGCTGTTTTTT. This translates into CASSPSMGAGELFF.

The V and J genes are TRBV19 and TRBJ2-7; TRBD1 might be the D (5 bases). Trimming removed 5 bases at V and 3 bases at J, with 23 bases between. The CDR3 has 17 residues. Germline lookup yields CDR1 LNHDA and CDR2 SQIVND (reference sequence). The CDR3 spells CASSAQGFSGLSYEQYF. In DNA, the CDR3 is TGTGCCAGTAGTGCCCAGGGTTTCTCCGGGCTAAGCTACGAGCAGTACTTC.

This chain joins TRBV5-1 and TRBJ2-1, with no clear D. V lost 2 bases and J 0 bases, leaving 12 bases between the germline ends. CDR3 size: 16 residues. CDR1 SGHRS and CDR2 YFSETQ come from the germline V gene. CDR3 in amino acids: CASSFDPTGSYNEQFF. The CDR3 DNA reads as TGCGCCAGCAGCTTCGATCCAACCGGCTCCTACAATGAGCAGTTCTTC.

V and J are TRBV18 and TRBJ2-2; D is possibly TRBD1 (6 bases). Germline CDR1 reads KGHSH; CDR2 reads LQKENI. CDR3 size: 16 residues. Trimming took off 2 bases at V and 1 base at J, with 11 bases between the two ends. DNA of the CDR3: TGTGCCAGCTCACCAGGGACACCCCGGAACACCGGGGAGCTGTTTTTT. This translates into CASSPGTPRNTGELFF.